This TCR beta chain was identified in a study of blood T cell repertoires in COVID-19. Study-level information: PBMCs, B-cell-depleted T cells, or T cells provided the cDNA or gDNA that made up the material.

CDR1 and CDR2 (germline): MNHEY, SVGAGI. The CDR3 is made up of 15 amino acids. Trimming removed 6 bases at V and 4 bases at J, with 17 bases between. Using immunoSEQ multiplex PCR, the repertoire was profiled, and TCRdb retains in-frame clones only, with some absent. The sample consists of under 250,000 clones, 70% to 90% of them appearing once. This chain uses TRBV6-5 with TRBJ2-3, with D possibly being TRBD2 (5 bases). The TCR originated in a woman in her 70s with active or convalescent COVID-19. Sequencing was carried out using peripheral blood. As DNA, the CDR3 is TGTGCCAGCAGACCACCCGGAGGTAGCGCAGATACGCAGTATTTT. Its protein is CASRPPGGSADTQYF.